The clone carrying this T cell receptor (beta chain) was observed once. Antigen: not known. This entry belongs to a study of OX40 agonist ivuxolimab in advanced cancers. Whole-study findings and limits: Fewer expanded clones were found on average in CD4+ than in CD8+ T cells. The work left the antigen specificity of expanded peripheral T cells undetermined.

Trimming removed 3 bases from V and 3 bases from J, with 1 base in between. CDR1 SGHVS and CDR2 FNYEAQ come from the germline V gene. This CDR3 contains 11 residues. People who had autoimmune disease history or systemic immunosuppression were excluded. Using immunoSEQ multiplex PCR, the repertoire was profiled, and TCRdb retains in-frame clones only, with some absent. Counted here are around 45,000 clones, roughly 80% occurring once; the ten biggest clones make up approximately 2.6%. The TCR comes from an adult with an advanced solid tumor such as melanoma, head and neck, liver or kidney cancer. Sequences were derived from CD4+ or CD8+ T cells sorted from blood, sampled in a trial of the OX40 agonist ivuxolimab. The chain joins TRBV7-6 to TRBJ2-3; D uncertain. DNA of the CDR3: TGTGCCAGCAGCTTTACAGATACGCAGTATTTT. As protein: CASSFTDTQYF. The complete variable domain, with remaining parts taken from reference TRBV7-6 and TRBJ2-3, reads GAGVSQSPRYKVTKRGQDVALRCDPISGHVSLYWYRQALGQGPEFLTYFNYEAQQDKSGLPNDRFSAERPEGSISTLTIQRTEQRDSAMYRCASSFTDTQYFGPGTRLTVL.